A few counts support the clone carrying this T cell receptor beta chain. Its target is unknown. The data belong to a study of human T cells and chemical hapten exposure. The study, taken as a whole, reports: TCRs at a frequency above 1 in 1000 stayed unchanged with DPC sensitization.

TCRdb reprocessed the RACE reads via MiXCR and lists one record per CDR3 protein. Of about 340,000 distinct CDR3 sequences listed, 5.5% to 8% were seen once; the top ten hold about 8%. The V and J ends lost 2 bases and 3 bases respectively, with 7 bases between them. CDR3 length: 13 residues. Germline V lookup: CDR1 ENHRY, CDR2 SYGVKD. Indicated time point: patch test 1, 2 weeks after DPC sensitization. Specified treatment: therapeutic diphenylcyclopropenone sensitization with weekly scalp DPC. Each patch test followed a blood draw. The chain is built from TRBV10-3 and TRBJ1-1; D gene uncertain. Specimen: whole blood, collected in connection with sensitization to the hapten diphenylcyclopropenone (DPC). The receptor's source is a woman younger than 35 with alopecia areata. Some clones in this sample may be carry-over from other donors' samples. CDR3 DNA: TGTGCCATCAGTGAGAAAGGTCACACTGAAGCTTTCTTT. It translates to CAISEKGHTEAFF.